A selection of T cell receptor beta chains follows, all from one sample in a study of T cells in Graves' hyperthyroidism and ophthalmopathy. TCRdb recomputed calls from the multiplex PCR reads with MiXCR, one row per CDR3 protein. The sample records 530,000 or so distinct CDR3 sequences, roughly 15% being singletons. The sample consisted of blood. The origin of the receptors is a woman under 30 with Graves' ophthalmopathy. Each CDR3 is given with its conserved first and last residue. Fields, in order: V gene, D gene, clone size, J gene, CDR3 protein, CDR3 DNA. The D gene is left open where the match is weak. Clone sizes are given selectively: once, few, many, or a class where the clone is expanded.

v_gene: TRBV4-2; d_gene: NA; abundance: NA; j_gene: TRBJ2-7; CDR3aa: CASSQKEALVSYEQYF; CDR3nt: TGTGCCAGCAGCCAAAAGGAGGCCTTAGTCTCCTACGAGCAGTACTTC
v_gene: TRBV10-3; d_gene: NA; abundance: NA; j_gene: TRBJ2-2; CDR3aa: CAISEGSGELFF; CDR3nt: TGTGCCATCAGTGAGGGTTCCGGGGAGCTGTTTTTT
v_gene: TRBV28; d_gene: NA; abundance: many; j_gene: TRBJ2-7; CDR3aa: CASGTTTYEQYF; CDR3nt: TGTGCCAGCGGGACCACCACCTACGAGCAGTACTTC
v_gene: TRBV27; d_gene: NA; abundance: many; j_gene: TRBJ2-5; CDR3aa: CASSAGWGREVGQYF; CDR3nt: TGTGCCAGCAGTGCGGGTTGGGGCAGAGAAGTAGGCCAGTACTTC
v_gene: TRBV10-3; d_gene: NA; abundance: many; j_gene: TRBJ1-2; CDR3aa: CAISEWEDEGDGYTF; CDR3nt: TGTGCCATCAGTGAGTGGGAGGACGAGGGCGATGGCTACACCTTC
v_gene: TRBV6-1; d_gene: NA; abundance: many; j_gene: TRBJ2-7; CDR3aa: CASRGGNEQYF; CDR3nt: TGTGCCAGCAGGGGCGGCAACGAGCAGTACTTC
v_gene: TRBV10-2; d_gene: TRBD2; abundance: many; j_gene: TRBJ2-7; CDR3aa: CASSSLSGISSYEQYF; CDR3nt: TGCGCCAGCAGTTCACTCAGCGGGATTAGCTCCTACGAGCAGTACTTC
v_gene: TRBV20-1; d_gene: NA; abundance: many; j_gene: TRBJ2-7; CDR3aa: CSASPFRARGSGQYF; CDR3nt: TGCAGTGCTAGTCCCTTCCGCGCCCGGGGATCGGGGCAGTACTTC
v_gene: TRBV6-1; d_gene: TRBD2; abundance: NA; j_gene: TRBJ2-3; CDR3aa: CASSSISGGGSDTQYF; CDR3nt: TGTGCCAGCAGCTCCATTAGCGGGGGGGGCTCAGATACGCAGTATTTT
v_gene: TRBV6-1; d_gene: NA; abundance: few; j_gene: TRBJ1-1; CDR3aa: CASRGGELNTEAFF; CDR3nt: TGTGCCAGCAGAGGGGGGGAACTGAACACTGAAGCTTTCTTT
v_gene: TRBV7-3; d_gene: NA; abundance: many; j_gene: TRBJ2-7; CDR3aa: CASSLMLGYEQYF; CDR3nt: TGTGCCAGCAGCTTAATGCTTGGGTACGAGCAGTACTTC
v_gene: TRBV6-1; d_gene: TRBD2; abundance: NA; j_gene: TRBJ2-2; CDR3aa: CASRIAGGENTGELFF; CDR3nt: TGTGCCAGCAGAATAGCGGGAGGGGAGAACACCGGGGAGCTGTTTTTT
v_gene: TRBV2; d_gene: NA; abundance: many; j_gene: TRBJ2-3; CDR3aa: CASSPGLVSTDTQYF; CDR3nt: TGTGCCAGCAGCCCGGGACTGGTTAGCACAGATACGCAGTATTTT
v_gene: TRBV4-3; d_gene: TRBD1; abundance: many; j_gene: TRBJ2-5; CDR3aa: CASSLGTGQGETQYF; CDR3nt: TGCGCCAGCAGCCTCGGGACAGGTCAGGGGGAGACCCAGTACTTC
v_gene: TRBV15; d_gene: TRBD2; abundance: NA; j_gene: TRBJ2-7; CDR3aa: CATSRDLPGGFYEQYF; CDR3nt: TGTGCCACCAGCAGAGATCTCCCGGGGGGGTTTTACGAGCAGTACTTC
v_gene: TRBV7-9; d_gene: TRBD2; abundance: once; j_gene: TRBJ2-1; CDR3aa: CASSLEMGLAGYNEQFF; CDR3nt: TGTGCCAGCAGCTTAGAAATGGGACTAGCGGGCTACAATGAGCAGTTCTTC
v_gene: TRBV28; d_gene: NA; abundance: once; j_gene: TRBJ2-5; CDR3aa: CASSFAGETQYF; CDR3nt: TGTGCCAGCAGTTTTGCAGGGGAGACCCAGTACTTC
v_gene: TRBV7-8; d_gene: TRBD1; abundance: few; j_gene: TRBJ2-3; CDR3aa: CASKPWTGGSIDTQYF; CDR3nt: TGTGCCAGCAAACCCTGGACAGGGGGATCCATAGATACGCAGTATTTT
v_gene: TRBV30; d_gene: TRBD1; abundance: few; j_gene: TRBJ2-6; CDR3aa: CAWSVGSSGTAGANVLTF; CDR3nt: TGTGCCTGGAGTGTGGGCTCGTCCGGGACAGCTGGGGCCAACGTCCTGACTTTC
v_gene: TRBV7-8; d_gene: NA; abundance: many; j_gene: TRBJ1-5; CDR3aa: CASSSEGAGEPQHF; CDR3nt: TGTGCCAGCAGCTCAGAAGGGGCCGGGGAGCCCCAGCATTTT
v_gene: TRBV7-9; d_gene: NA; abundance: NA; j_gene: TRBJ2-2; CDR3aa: CASSLVAGLRSGELFF; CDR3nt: TGTGCCAGCAGCTTAGTTGCAGGTTTGAGATCCGGGGAGCTGTTTTTT
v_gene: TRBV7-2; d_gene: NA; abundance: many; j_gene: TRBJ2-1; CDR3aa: CASSLGGSNEQFF; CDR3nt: TGTGCCAGCAGCTTAGGGGGGTCCAATGAGCAGTTCTTC
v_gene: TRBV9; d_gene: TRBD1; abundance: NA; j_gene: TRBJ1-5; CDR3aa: CASSDTGGSNQPQHF; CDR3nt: TGTGCCAGCAGCGACACAGGGGGCAGCAATCAGCCCCAGCATTTT
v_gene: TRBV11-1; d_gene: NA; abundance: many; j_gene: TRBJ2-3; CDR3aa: CASSFRTEVGDTQYF; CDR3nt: TGTGCCAGCAGCTTCAGGACGGAGGTCGGGGATACGCAGTATTTT
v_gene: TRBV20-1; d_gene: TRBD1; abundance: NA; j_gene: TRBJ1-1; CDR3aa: CSAFLQGVETEAFF; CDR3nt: TGCAGTGCTTTCCTTCAGGGGGTAGAAACTGAAGCTTTCTTT
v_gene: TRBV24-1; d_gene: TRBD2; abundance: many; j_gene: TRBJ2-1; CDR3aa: CATSDLGGERERNEQFF; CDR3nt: TGTGCCACCAGTGATTTGGGGGGAGAGCGGGAGAGGAATGAGCAGTTCTTC
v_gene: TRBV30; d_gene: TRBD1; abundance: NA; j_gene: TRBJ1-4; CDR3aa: CAWSVPGTGGEKLFF; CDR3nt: TGTGCCTGGAGTGTTCCCGGGACAGGCGGTGAAAAACTGTTTTTT
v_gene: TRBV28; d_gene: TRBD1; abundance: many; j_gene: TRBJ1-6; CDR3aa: CASSRDRVNSPLHF; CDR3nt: TGTGCCAGCAGCCGGGACAGGGTTAATTCACCCCTCCACTTT
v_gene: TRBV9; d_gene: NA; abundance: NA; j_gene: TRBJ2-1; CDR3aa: CASSPETVKTYNEQFF; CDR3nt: TGTGCCAGCAGCCCAGAGACAGTTAAGACGTACAATGAGCAGTTCTTC
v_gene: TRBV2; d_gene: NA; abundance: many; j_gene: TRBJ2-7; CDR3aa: CASSEREYYEQYF; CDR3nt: TGTGCCAGCAGTGAACGGGAGTACTACGAGCAGTACTTC
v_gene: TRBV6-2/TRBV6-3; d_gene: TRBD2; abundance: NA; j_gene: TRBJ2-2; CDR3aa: CASSYSTAASGYTGELFF; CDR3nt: TGTGCCAGCAGTTACTCGACCGCGGCTAGCGGATACACCGGGGAGCTGTTTTTT
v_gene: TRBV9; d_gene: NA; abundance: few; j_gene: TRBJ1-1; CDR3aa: CASSVDPGTNTEAFF; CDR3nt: TGTGCCAGCAGCGTAGACCCGGGGACGAACACTGAAGCTTTCTTT
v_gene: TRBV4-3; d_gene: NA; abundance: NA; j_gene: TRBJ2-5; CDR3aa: CASSQPDTHETQYF; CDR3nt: TGCGCCAGCAGCCAACCGGATACCCACGAGACCCAGTACTTC
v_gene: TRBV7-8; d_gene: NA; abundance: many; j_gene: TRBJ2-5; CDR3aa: CASSRGRTQETQYF; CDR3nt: TGTGCCAGCAGCCGGGGACGGACACAAGAGACCCAGTACTTC
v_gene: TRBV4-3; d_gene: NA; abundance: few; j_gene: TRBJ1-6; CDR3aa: CASSQASSGSYNSPLHF; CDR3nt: TGCGCCAGCAGCCAAGCTAGCTCGGGCTCCTATAATTCACCCCTCCACTTT
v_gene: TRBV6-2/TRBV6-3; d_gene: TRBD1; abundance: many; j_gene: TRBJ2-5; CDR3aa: CASGQGSETQYF; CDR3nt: TGTGCCAGCGGACAGGGGTCGGAGACCCAGTACTTC
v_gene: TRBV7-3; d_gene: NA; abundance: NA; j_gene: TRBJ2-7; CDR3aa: CASSSRQDEQYF; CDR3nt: TGTGCCAGCAGCTCCCGACAGGACGAGCAGTACTTC
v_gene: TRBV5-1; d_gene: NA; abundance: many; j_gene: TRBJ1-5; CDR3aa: CASSPSGGYQPQHF; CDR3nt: TGCGCCAGCAGCCCTTCCGGAGGTTATCAGCCCCAGCATTTT
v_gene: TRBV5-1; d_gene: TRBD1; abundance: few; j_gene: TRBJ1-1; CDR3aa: CASSLVPYVRGVIMNTEAFF; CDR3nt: TGCGCCAGCAGCTTGGTTCCTTATGTCAGGGGGGTCATCATGAACACTGAAGCTTTCTTT
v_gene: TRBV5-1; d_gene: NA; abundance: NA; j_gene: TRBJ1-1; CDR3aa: CASSLAPSGGVLDTEAFF; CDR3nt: TGCGCCAGCAGCTTGGCCCCAAGCGGGGGAGTGCTTGACACTGAAGCTTTCTTT
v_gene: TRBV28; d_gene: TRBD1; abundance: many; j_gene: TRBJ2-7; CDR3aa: CATQLGGHEQYF; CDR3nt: TGTGCCACCCAACTAGGGGGCCACGAGCAGTACTTC
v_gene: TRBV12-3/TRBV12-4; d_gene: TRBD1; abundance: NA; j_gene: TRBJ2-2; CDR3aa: CASRHGTGHTGELFF; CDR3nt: TGTGCCAGCAGACACGGGACAGGGCACACCGGGGAGCTGTTTTTT
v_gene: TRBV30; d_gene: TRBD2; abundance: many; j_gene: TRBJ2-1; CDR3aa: CAWSGGENEQFF; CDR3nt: TGTGCCTGGAGCGGGGGGGAGAATGAGCAGTTCTTC
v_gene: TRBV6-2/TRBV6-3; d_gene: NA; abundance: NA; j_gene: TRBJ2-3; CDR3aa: CASRIGFPDTQYF; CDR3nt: TGTGCCAGCAGAATAGGGTTCCCAGATACGCAGTATTTT
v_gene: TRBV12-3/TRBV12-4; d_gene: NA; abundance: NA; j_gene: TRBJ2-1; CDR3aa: CASTSRDRGGNEQFF; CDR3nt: TGTGCCAGCACCTCCCGGGATAGGGGTGGCAATGAGCAGTTCTTC
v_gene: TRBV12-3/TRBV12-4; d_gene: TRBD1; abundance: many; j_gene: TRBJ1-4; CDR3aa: CASSSTGGAEEKLFF; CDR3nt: TGTGCCAGCAGTTCCACAGGGGGCGCCGAGGAAAAACTGTTTTTT
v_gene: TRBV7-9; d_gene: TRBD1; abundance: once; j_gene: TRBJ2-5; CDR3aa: CASSYIPGQGEETQYF; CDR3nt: TGTGCCAGCAGTTACATTCCGGGACAGGGGGAAGAGACCCAGTACTTC